This T cell receptor (beta chain) was obtained from a study of blood T cell repertoires in COVID-19. The method was immunoSEQ multiplex PCR; TCRdb's version includes in-frame clones alone and lacks a portion of them. The sample contains under 200,000 clones, roughly 84% of which appear only once. The CDR3 is 14 amino acids. V lost 2 bases to trimming and J lost 7 bases, with 15 bases between them. Germline-derived CDR1 and CDR2 are SQVTM and ANQGSEA. V usage is TRBV29-1 and J usage is TRBJ2-1; D not resolved. Sequencing input: PBMCs or T cells enriched from blood (not recorded which). This clonotype was sampled from a man in his sixties who had recovered from COVID-19. The CDR3 DNA follows: TGCAGCGTTGAAATCACACTGGCTAGGAATGAGCAGTTCTTC. It is translated as CSVEITLARNEQFF.